Included here is one T cell receptor (beta chain) sequence, with context. The sample is drawn from a study of neoadjuvant nivolumab and ipilimumab in lung cancer. V lost 1 base and J 5 bases, leaving 11 bases between the germline ends. The CDR3 spans 15 residues. CDR1 and CDR2 (germline): MGHRA, YSYEKL. The data were produced by immunoSEQ multiplex PCR, yet TCRdb's version contains in-frame clones alone and is incomplete. In the table there are some 18,000 clones, more than 75% of which are singletons. The sample in question was tumor tissue, obtained after neoadjuvant nivolumab, alone or with ipilimumab, at or shortly before surgery. V and J are TRBV4-1 and TRBJ2-2, with no clear D. This clonotype was obtained from an adult with non-small cell lung cancer. CDR3 amino acids: CASSQGYALTGELFF. In DNA form, the CDR3 reads TGCGCCAGCAGCCAAGGGTATGCTCTTACCGGGGAGCTGTTTTTT.